These T cell receptor beta chains were read from a single sample in a study of blood T cell repertoires in COVID-19. Sequenced by immunoSEQ multiplex PCR; TCRdb stores in-frame clones only, minus some. Of nearly 70,000 clones detected, about 91% appear once; the ten largest clones hold around 7%. The sequencing sample was made of peripheral blood. Every receptor here comes from a man in his forties with COVID-19, enrolled during active disease. Both conserved end residues are part of each CDR3. The D gene is left open where the match is weak. The size field is filled for only some rows; it gives once, few, many or a size class.

d_call	clone_size	v_call	j_call	cdr3_nt	cdr3_aa
.	.	TRBV6-1	TRBJ1-2	TGTGCCAGCAGTGAAGCGTTCGGGACTATGGGGGGCTACACCTTC	CASSEAFGTMGGYTF
.	.	TRBV19	TRBJ2-2	TGTGCCAGTAATACAGCCGGGGAGCTGTTTTTT	CASNTAGELFF
.	.	TRBV7-3	TRBJ2-5	TGTGCCAGCAGCCCTCCCTTAGGCGGGGAAAGACAAGAGACCCAGTACTTC	CASSPPLGGERQETQYF
.	.	TRBV3-1/TRBV3-2	TRBJ2-2	TGTGCCAGCAGCCAACAGGTTGGTTCGGCCGGGGAGCTGTTTTTT	CASSQQVGSAGELFF
.	.	TRBV3-1/TRBV3-2	TRBJ2-3	TGTGCCAGCAGCCAAGATTCTGGCACAGATACGCAGTATTTT	CASSQDSGTDTQYF
.	once	TRBV5-1	TRBJ2-5	TGCGCCAGCAGTTTGGGTAAAGAGACCCAGTACTTC	CASSLGKETQYF
.	.	TRBV25-1	TRBJ2-2	TGTGCCACCCACAGGGACGGCACCGGGGAGCTGTTTTTT	CATHRDGTGELFF
.	.	TRBV28	TRBJ1-4	TGTGCCAGCAGTCCCCCCCAGTATACGGGGGAAAAACTGTTTTTT	CASSPPQYTGEKLFF
TRBD1	.	TRBV5-5	TRBJ1-4	TGTGCCAGCAGCTTGGGGCAGGGGGCGAATTCCCTTAATGAAAAACTGTTTTTT	CASSLGQGANSLNEKLFF
.	few	TRBV7-9	TRBJ2-3	TGTGCCAGCAGCTTCATAACTAGCACAGATACGCAGTATTTT	CASSFITSTDTQYF
TRBD2	few	TRBV3-1/TRBV3-2	TRBJ2-7	TGTGCCAGCAGCCAAGCTAGCGGGGTGAACGAGCAGTACTTC	CASSQASGVNEQYF
.	.	TRBV20-1	TRBJ2-7	TGCAGTGCTAGCCGGCGGGGCGAGCAGTACTTC	CSASRRGEQYF
.	.	TRBV6-5	TRBJ2-7	TGTGCCAGCCGCCTCGAGGGCGATCGCGAGCAGTACTTC	CASRLEGDREQYF
TRBD2	few	TRBV27	TRBJ2-2	TGTGCCAGCAGTTTACGTCTAGCGGACACCGGGGAGCTGTTTTTT	CASSLRLADTGELFF
.	.	TRBV7-2	TRBJ1-5	TGTGCCAGCAGCTTAAGCAGCAATCAGCCCCAGCATTTT	CASSLSSNQPQHF
.	.	TRBV6-5	TRBJ1-2	TGTGCCAGCAGATCTCGACAGGAGGATGGCTACACCTTC	CASRSRQEDGYTF
.	.	TRBV7-6	TRBJ1-3	TGTGCCAGCAGCCCAGGCTTGGTCTCTGGAAACACCATATATTTT	CASSPGLVSGNTIYF
.	.	TRBV4-2	TRBJ2-5	TGTGCCAGCAGCCAACAATCGGGGTCTCCAGAGACCCAGTACTTC	CASSQQSGSPETQYF
.	.	TRBV12-2	TRBJ2-1	TGTGCAAGTCGCTACTGGTTAGCGGAACCCAATGAGCAGTTCTTC	CASRYWLAEPNEQFF
.	.	TRBV5-1	TRBJ1-3	TGCGCCAGCAGCTTATCAGGATCTGGAAACACCATATATTTT	CASSLSGSGNTIYF
TRBD1	once	TRBV6-5	TRBJ2-7	TGTGCCAGCAGTTATTACAGGGGGGACGAGCAGTACTTC	CASSYYRGDEQYF
.	.	TRBV5-4	TRBJ2-2	TGTGCCAGCAGCTTGGACTCCGGGGAGCTGTTTTTT	CASSLDSGELFF